One sample yielded the 19 T cell receptor beta chains listed below, sequenced in a study of cytotoxic CD8 clonotypes in ibrutinib-treated CLL. TCRdb keeps only in-frame clones here, not all; method: immunoSEQ multiplex PCR. Seen here are fewer than 35,000 clones, 55% to 70% observed once, and the top ten hold roughly 56%. The starting material was PBMCs, obtained after 24 months of ibrutinib treatment. All receptors derive from a human donor with chronic lymphocytic leukemia.

A few counts support this clone. The CDR3 nucleotides read TGTGCCAGCAGCCGGGACAGTAACACCATATATTTT. This translates into CASSRDSNTIYF. The genes are TRBV25-1 and TRBJ1-3; 7 bases are shared with TRBD1. The CDR3 loop spans 12 amino acids. Trimming took 6 bases from V and 7 from J; bases not matched to a gene: 3. The germline CDR1 and CDR2 sequences are MGHDK and SYGVNS.

The chain has TRBV2 and TRBJ1-4; no definite D call. CDR3 size: 13 residues. V was shortened by 8 bases and J by 4 bases, with 11 bases between the two germline ends. Germline loops: CDR1 SNHLY, CDR2 FYNNEI. The CDR3, as DNA: TGTGCCAGCTCGCGACGGATTAATGAAAAACTGTTTTTT. This codes for CASSRRINEKLFF.

This clone was seen more than once but under ten times. The rearrangement links TRBV10-1 to TRBJ2-1; D is perhaps TRBD1 (5 bases). The CDR3 covers 12 residues. Germline V gene sequence: CDR1 WNHNN, CDR2 SYGVQD (reference sequence). Trimming stripped 3 bases from V and 10 bases from J, with 10 bases between. CDR3 in DNA: TGCGCCAGCAGTGACCACAACAGGGAGCAGTTCTTC. Translation gives CASSDHNREQFF.

The chain joins TRBV9 to TRBJ2-2; 9 bases fit TRBD2. Germline trimming cut 1 base from V and 6 bases from J; bases unmatched to any gene: 10. The CDR3 is made up of 17 amino acids. Germline assignment: CDR1 SGDLS and CDR2 YYNGEE. The CDR3: CASSVRGGAKVSGELFF. The CDR3 coding sequence is TGTGCCAGCAGCGTACGCGGGGGGGCCAAAGTTTCCGGGGAGCTGTTTTTT.

The chain links TRBV7-8 to TRBJ2-3; D might be TRBD1 (6 bases). The CDR3 covers 15 residues. The V end was cut by 7 bases, the J end by 2 bases, with 16 bases between. Germline V gene data show CDR1 as SGHVS and CDR2 as FQNEAQ. Here the CDR3 reads CASMNQGFFTDTQYF. CDR3 nucleotide sequence: TGTGCCAGCATGAACCAGGGGTTTTTCACAGATACGCAGTATTTT. The complete variable domain, with remaining parts taken from reference TRBV7-8 and TRBJ2-3, reads GAGVSQSPRYKVAKRGQDVALRCDPISGHVSLFWYQQALGQGPEFLTYFQNEAQLDKSGLPSDRFFAERPEGSVSTLKIQRTQQEDSAVYLCASMNQGFFTDTQYFGPGTRLTVL.

This chain connects TRBV28 to TRBJ1-2; a possible D gene is TRBD1 (5 bases). V lost 6 bases to trimming and J lost 5 bases, with 16 bases between them. CDR1 MDHEN and CDR2 SYDVKM come from the germline V gene. This CDR3 region has 14 residues. The CDR3 DNA reads as TGTGCCAGCAGCTCAGGGATCAATGGTTATGGCTACACCTTC. This sequence encodes CASSSGINGYGYTF.

The rearrangement links TRBV5-6 to TRBJ2-2; unclear D gene. Trimming removed 5 bases at V and 0 bases at J, with 11 bases between. The CDR3 spans 15 residues. Germline CDR1 and CDR2: SGHDT and YYEEEE. The CDR3 protein is CASSPIVANTGELFF. DNA for the CDR3: TGTGCCAGCAGTCCGATCGTTGCGAACACCGGGGAGCTGTTTTTT. Based on the CDR3 plus reference TRBV5-6 and TRBJ2-2, the full variable domain is DAGVTQSPTHLIKTRGQQVTLRCSPKSGHDTVSWYQQALGQGPQFIFQYYEEEERQRGNFPDRFSGHQFPNYSSELNVNALLLGDSALYLCASSPIVANTGELFFGEGSRLTVL.

The chain joins TRBV6-1 to TRBJ2-1; no reliable D call. The CDR3 contains 13 residues. The germline V gene has CDR1 MNHNS and CDR2 SASEGT. V was trimmed by 8 bases and J by 5 bases, leaving 13 bases between them. The CDR3 DNA reads as TGTGCCAGCCGGTCCCGCGGCAACAATGAGCAGTTCTTC. Translated, it gives CASRSRGNNEQFF.

The chain joins TRBV5-1 to TRBJ2-2, with 12 bases identical to TRBD1. The germline V gene encodes CDR1 SGHRS and CDR2 YFSETQ. The CDR3 contains 16 residues. V was clipped by 2 bases and J by 5 bases; unmatched bases: 4. The CDR3 nucleotides are TGCGCCAGCAGCTTTGGGACAGGGGGCTTGACCGGGGAGCTGTTTTTT. Protein sequence: CASSFGTGGLTGELFF. Full variable domain (rest looked up from reference TRBV5-1 and TRBJ2-2): KAGVTQTPRYLIKTRGQQVTLSCSPISGHRSVSWYQQTPGQGLQFLFEYFSETQRNKGNFPGRFSGRQFSNSRSEMNVSTLELGDSALYLCASSFGTGGLTGELFFGEGSRLTVL.

V is TRBV2 and J is TRBJ2-3; 8 bases match TRBD1. This CDR3 region has 15 residues. J was trimmed by 7 bases and V by 10 bases; bases with no gene match: 16. Per germline, CDR1 SNHLY and CDR2 FYNNEI. CDR3 sequence reads: CATQPDRGLLNTQYF. CDR3 coding DNA: TGTGCCACCCAGCCTGACAGGGGACTTCTAAATACGCAGTATTTT.

J is TRBJ2-7 and V is TRBV9, with a tentative D call TRBD2 (7 bases). Germline loops: CDR1 SGDLS, CDR2 YYNGEE. The length of the CDR3 is 15 residues. Trimming shortened V by 0 bases and J by 4 bases, and 14 bases separated the two germline ends. The chain's CDR3 is CASSVDPGEGYEQYF. DNA of the CDR3: TGTGCCAGCAGCGTAGACCCAGGGGAGGGATACGAGCAGTACTTC.

V and J are TRBV30 and TRBJ1-2; unclear D gene. This CDR3 contains 15 residues. With 4 bases removed from V and 5 bases from J, the gap between germline ends came to 20 bases. The germline gives CDR1 GTSNPN, CDR2 SVGIG (reference sequence). The CDR3 protein is CAWKKGAPSSYGYTF. The CDR3 DNA sequence: TGTGCCTGGAAAAAGGGCGCCCCATCCTCTTATGGCTACACCTTC. Full variable domain (rest looked up from reference TRBV30 and TRBJ1-2): SQTIHQWPATLVQPVGSPLSLECTVEGTSNPNLYWYRQAAGRGLQLLFYSVGIGQISSEVPQNLSASRPQDRQFILSSKKLLLSDSGFYLCAWKKGAPSSYGYTFGSGTRLTVV.

CDR3 loop: CSGVYNQPQHF. CDR3 sequence (DNA): TGCAGTGGGGTGTACAATCAGCCCCAGCATTTT. This chain uses TRBV20-1 with TRBJ1-5; D is uncertain. The CDR3 is made up of 11 amino acids. V shed 7 bases and J shed 3 bases, with 7 bases lying between them. Germline CDR1 is DFQATT and CDR2 is SNEGSKA (reference sequence).

V usage is TRBV28 and J usage is TRBJ1-5, with D unresolved. The V gene's germline CDR1 is MDHEN and CDR2 SYDVKM. CDR3 length: 12 residues. V was cut by 6 bases and J by 15 bases, with 18 bases left in between. The CDR3 region has the DNA TGTGCCAGCAGCAGAAGCGGACTGGTGGTGCATTTT. It encodes CASSRSGLVVHF.

This clone has only one observation. The rearrangement joins TRBV5-1 to TRBJ2-7, with TRBD2 matching over 14 bases. This CDR3 has 14 amino acids. CDR1 and CDR2 from the germline V gene are SGHRS and YFSETQ. Germline trimming cut 9 bases from V and 6 bases from J; bases unmatched to any gene: 8. The chain's CDR3 is CATRLAGGFPEQYF. CDR3 bases: TGCGCCACCAGACTAGCGGGGGGGTTCCCCGAGCAGTACTTC.

The chain uses TRBV21-1 and TRBJ1-1. TRBV21-1 is designated a pseudogene. The CDR3 totals 16 residues. The CDR3 bases are TGTGCCAGCAGTCTTATGGGGTGGGCCCGTGTCGGTGAAGCTTTCTTT. It specifies CASSLMGWARVGEAFF.

This clone is medium-sized (0.01 to 0.1%) by share. The V and J genes are TRBV19 and TRBJ1-5, with 8 bases aligning to TRBD1. The CDR3 runs 16 residues. J was trimmed by 0 bases and V by 4 bases; bases with no gene match: 5. The V gene's germline CDR1 is LNHDA and CDR2 SQIVND (reference sequence). CDR3: CASSTGTGSSNQPQHF. CDR3 DNA sequence: TGTGCCAGTAGTACCGGGACAGGTAGTAGCAATCAGCCCCAGCATTTT.

There are a few counts of this clone. This chain connects TRBV28 to TRBJ2-5; possible D gene TRBD1, 5 bases. The ends were cut back, 4 bases at V and 3 bases at J, with 15 bases in the middle. The V gene's germline CDR1 is MDHEN and CDR2 SYDVKM. CDR3 size: 15 residues. The CDR3 reads CASSSPTETKETQYF. As DNA, the CDR3 is TGTGCCAGCAGTTCCCCGACAGAAACAAAAGAGACCCAGTACTTC. The full variable domain, in which reference TRBV28 and TRBJ2-5 provide the parts outside the CDR3, is DVKVTQSSRYLVKRTGEKVFLECVQDMDHENMFWYRQDPGLGLRLIYFSYDVKMKEKGDIPEGYSVSREKKERFSLILESASTNQTSMYLCASSSPTETKETQYFGPGTRLLVL.

V is TRBV6-5 and J is TRBJ2-7; tentatively, D is TRBD1 or TRBD2 (5 bases each). The CDR3 runs to 13 residues. V gave up 6 bases and J gave up 5 bases, with 14 bases separating them. CDR1 is MNHEY, CDR2 SVGAGI, per germline. The CDR3 DNA follows: TGTGCCAGCAGCAGGGACGGGCTGCACGAGCAGTACTTC. It codes for CASSRDGLHEQYF.